This T cell receptor (beta chain) was obtained from a study of shared clonotypes between healthy human individuals. Study information: CD8 memory received one plate per donor, CD8 naive two, CD4 memory three and CD4 naive three.

Trimming left V 0 bases short and J 9 bases short, with 18 bases between. The CDR3 is made up of 17 amino acids. The germline V gene encodes CDR1 LNHNV and CDR2 YYDKDF (reference sequence). Generated by immunoSEQ multiplex PCR, the TCRdb table keeps only in-frame clones and is missing some. Of 2 million to 2.5 million clones in the sample, 85% to 95% were seen once. J is TRBJ1-6 and V is TRBV15, with TRBD1 as a possible D gene (5 bases). The source of this sequence is a man younger than 30 in good health. The sample consisted of naive CD4+ T cells sorted from blood. Noted subset: CD45RA+ positively selected. CDR3 sequence: CATSRDLLMQGTSPLHF. The CDR3 DNA follows: TGTGCCACCAGCAGAGATCTCTTAATGCAGGGAACTTCACCCCTCCACTTT.